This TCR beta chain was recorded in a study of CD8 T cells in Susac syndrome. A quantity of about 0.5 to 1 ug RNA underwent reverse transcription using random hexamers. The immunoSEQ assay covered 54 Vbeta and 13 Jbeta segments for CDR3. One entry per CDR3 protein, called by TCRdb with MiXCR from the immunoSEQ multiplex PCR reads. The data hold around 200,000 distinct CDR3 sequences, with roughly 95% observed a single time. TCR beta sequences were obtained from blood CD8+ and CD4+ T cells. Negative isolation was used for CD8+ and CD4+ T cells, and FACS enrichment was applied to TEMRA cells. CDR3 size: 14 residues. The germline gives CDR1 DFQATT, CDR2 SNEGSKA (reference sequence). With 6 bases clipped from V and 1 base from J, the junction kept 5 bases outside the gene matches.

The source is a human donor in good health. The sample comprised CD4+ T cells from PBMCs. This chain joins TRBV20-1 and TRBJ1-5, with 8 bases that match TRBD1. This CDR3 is CSAPRQGSNQPQHF. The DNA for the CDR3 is TGCAGTGCCCCCCGACAGGGGAGCAATCAGCCCCAGCATTTT.